This T cell receptor (beta chain) came from a study of OX40 agonist ivuxolimab in advanced cancers. Study-wide context: Among those treated, three patients had partial responses, one with hepatocellular carcinoma and two with cutaneous melanoma. Notes on the study in general: Circulating CD4+ and CD8+ T cells showed clonal expansion by week 6 at 0.1 to 3.0 mg/kg.

Here immunoSEQ multiplex PCR was the method, and the copy in TCRdb shows in-frame clones only, minus some. The table shows 35,000 to 45,000 clones, with approximately 86% occurring only once. Note on this clone: Its matching antigen is unknown.

Germline CDR1 is MGHRA and CDR2 is YSYEKL. This CDR3 has 15 amino acids. V was clipped by 0 bases and J by 2 bases, with 11 bases between them. Systemic immunosuppression or autoimmune disease history was grounds to exclude patients. The timepoints at which blood was sampled were baseline, cycle 4 day 1, and cycle 7 day 1. The chain recombines TRBV4-1 with TRBJ2-7; D is unclear. The origin of this receptor is an adult with an advanced solid tumor such as melanoma, head and neck, liver or kidney cancer. The sample was CD4+ or CD8+ T cells sorted from blood, taken in a trial of the OX40 agonist ivuxolimab. The CDR3 DNA follows: TGCGCCAGCAGCCAAGAACTGGCAGGAACCTACGAGCAGTACGTC. Protein sequence: CASSQELAGTYEQYV.